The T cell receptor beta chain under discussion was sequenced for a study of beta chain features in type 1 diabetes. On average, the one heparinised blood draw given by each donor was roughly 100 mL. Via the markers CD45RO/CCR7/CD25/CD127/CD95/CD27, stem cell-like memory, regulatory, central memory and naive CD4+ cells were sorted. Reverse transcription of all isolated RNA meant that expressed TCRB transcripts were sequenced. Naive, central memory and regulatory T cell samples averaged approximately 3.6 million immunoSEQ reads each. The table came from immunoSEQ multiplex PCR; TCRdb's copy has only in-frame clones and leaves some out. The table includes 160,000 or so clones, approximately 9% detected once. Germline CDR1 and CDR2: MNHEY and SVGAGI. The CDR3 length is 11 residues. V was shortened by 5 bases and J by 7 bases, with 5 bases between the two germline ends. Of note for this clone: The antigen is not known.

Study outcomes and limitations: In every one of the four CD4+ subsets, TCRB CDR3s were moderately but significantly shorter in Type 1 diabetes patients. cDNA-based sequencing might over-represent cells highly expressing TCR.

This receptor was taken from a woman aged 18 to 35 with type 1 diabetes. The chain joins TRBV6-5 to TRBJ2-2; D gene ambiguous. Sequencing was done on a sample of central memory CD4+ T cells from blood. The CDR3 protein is CASSLVGELFF. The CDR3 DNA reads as TGTGCCAGCAGTCTTGTCGGGGAGCTGTTTTTT.